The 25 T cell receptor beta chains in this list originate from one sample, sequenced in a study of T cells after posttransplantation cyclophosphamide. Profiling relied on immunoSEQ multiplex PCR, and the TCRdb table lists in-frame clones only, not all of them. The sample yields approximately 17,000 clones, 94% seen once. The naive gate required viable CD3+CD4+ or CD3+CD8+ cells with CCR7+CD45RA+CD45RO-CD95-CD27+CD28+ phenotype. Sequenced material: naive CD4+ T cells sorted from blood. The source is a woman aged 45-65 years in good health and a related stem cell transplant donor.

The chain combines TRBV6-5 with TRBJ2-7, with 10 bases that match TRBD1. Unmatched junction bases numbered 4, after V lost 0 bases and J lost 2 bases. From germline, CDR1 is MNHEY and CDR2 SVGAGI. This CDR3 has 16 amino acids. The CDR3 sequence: CASSYSGQGLTYEQYF. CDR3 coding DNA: TGTGCCAGCAGTTACTCGGGACAGGGGCTAACCTACGAGCAGTACTTC.

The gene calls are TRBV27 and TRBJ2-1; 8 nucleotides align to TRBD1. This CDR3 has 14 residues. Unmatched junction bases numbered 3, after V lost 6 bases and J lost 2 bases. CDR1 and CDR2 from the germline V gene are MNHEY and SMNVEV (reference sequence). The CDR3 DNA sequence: TGTGCCAGCAGGAGGGGACAGGCCTACAATGAGCAGTTCTTC. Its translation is CASRRGQAYNEQFF.

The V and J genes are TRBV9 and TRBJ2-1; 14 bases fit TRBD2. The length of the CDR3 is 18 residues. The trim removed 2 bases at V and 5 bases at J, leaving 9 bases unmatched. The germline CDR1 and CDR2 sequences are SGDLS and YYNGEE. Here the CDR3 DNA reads TGTGCCAGCAGCGTGGGACTAGCGGGAGTCGGAGTTAACAATGAGCAGTTCTTC. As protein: CASSVGLAGVGVNNEQFF.

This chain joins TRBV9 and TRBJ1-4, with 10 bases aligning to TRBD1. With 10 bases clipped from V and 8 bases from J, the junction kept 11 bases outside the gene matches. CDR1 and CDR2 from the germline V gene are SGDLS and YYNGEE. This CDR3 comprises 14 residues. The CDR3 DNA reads TGTGCCGGGGGGACAGGGGCCGTTGGAGAAAAACTGTTTTTT. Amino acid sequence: CAGGTGAVGEKLFF.

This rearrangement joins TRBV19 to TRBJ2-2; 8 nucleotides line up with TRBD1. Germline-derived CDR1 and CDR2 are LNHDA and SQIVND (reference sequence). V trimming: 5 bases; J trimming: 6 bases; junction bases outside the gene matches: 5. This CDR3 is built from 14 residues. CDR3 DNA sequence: TGTGCCAGTAGTCGCCCGGGACAGGCCGGGGAGCTGTTTTTT. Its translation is CASSRPGQAGELFF.

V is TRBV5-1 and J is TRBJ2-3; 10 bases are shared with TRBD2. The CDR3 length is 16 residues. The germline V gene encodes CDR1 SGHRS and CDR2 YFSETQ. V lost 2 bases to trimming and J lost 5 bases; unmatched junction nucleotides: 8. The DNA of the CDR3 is TGCGCCAGCAGCTTTCTAGCGGGAGCCTCAATAGATACGCAGTATTTT. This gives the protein CASSFLAGASIDTQYF.

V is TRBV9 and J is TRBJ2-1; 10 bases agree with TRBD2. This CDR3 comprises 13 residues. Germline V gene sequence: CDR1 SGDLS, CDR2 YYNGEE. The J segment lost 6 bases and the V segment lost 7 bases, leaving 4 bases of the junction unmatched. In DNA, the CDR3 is TGTGCCAGCGCAGGACTAGCGGTCAATGAGCAGTTCTTC. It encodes CASAGLAVNEQFF.

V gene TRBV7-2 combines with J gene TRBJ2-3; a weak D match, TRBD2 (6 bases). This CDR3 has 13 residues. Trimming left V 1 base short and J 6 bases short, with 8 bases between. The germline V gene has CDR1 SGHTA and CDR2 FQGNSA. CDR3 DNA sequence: TGTGCCAGCAGCTTAGTTGGGGGGGATACGCAGTATTTT. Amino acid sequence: CASSLVGGDTQYF.

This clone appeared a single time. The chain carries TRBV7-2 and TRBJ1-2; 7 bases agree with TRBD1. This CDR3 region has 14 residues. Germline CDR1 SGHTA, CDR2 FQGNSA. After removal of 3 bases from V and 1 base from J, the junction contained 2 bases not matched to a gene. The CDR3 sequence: CASSLGQNNYGYTF. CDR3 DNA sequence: TGTGCCAGCAGCTTGGGACAGAATAACTATGGCTACACCTTC.

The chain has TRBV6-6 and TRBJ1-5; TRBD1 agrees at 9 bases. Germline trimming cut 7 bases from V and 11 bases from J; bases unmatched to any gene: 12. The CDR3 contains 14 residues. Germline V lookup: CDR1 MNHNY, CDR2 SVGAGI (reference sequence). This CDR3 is CASTRDRAVRAQHF. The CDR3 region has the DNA TGTGCCAGCACGAGGGACAGGGCTGTGAGGGCCCAGCATTTT.

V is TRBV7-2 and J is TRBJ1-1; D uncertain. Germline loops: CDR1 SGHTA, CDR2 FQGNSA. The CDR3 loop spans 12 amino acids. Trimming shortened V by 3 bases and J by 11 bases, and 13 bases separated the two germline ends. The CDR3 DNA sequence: TGTGCCAGCAGCTTTTACCTTAGGGAGGCTTTCTTT. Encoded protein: CASSFYLREAFF.

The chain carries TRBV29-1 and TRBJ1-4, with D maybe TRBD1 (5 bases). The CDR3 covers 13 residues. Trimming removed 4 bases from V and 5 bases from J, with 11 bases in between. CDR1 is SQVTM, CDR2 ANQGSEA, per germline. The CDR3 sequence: CSVVLGGNEKLFF. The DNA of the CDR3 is TGCAGCGTTGTTTTGGGGGGAAATGAAAAACTGTTTTTT.

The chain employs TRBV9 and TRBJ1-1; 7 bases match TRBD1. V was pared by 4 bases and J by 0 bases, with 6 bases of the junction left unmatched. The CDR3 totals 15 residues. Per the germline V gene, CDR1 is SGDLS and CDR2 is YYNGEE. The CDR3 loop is CASSKLGQMNTEAFF. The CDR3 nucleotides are TGTGCCAGCAGCAAATTGGGACAGATGAACACTGAAGCTTTCTTT. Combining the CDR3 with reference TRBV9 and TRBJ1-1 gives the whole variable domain DSGVTQTPKHLITATGQRVTLRCSPRSGDLSVYWYQQSLDQGLQFLIQYYNGEERAKGNILERFSAQQFPDLHSELNLSSLELGDSALYFCASSKLGQMNTEAFFGQGTRLTVV.

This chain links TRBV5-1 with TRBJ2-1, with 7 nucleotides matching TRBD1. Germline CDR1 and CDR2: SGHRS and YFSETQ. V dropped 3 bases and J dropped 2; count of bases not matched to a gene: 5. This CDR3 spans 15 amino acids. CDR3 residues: CASSSPGTAYNEQFF. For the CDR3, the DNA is TGCGCCAGCAGCTCGCCCGGGACAGCCTACAATGAGCAGTTCTTC.

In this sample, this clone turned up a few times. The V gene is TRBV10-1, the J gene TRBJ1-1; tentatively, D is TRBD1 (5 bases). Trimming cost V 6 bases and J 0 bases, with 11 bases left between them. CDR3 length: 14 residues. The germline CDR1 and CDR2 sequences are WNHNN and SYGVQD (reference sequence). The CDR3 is CASSPAGVNTEAFF. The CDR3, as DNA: TGCGCCAGCAGCCCCGCGGGGGTGAACACTGAAGCTTTCTTT.

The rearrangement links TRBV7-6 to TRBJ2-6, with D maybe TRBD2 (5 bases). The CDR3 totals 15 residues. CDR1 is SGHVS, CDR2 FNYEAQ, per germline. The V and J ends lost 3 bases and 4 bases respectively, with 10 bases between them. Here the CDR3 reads CASSFRDPGANVLTF. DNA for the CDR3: TGTGCCAGCAGCTTTCGGGATCCCGGGGCCAACGTCCTGACTTTC. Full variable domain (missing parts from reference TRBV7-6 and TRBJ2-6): GAGVSQSPRYKVTKRGQDVALRCDPISGHVSLYWYRQALGQGPEFLTYFNYEAQQDKSGLPNDRFSAERPEGSISTLTIQRTEQRDSAMYRCASSFRDPGANVLTFGAGSRLTVL.

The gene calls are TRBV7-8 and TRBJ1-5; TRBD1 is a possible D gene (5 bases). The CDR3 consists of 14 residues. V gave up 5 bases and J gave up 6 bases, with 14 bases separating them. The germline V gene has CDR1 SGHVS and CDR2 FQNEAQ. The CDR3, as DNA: TGTGCCAGCAGCATTACAGGTGCAGGTCAGCCCCAGCATTTT. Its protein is CASSITGAGQPQHF.

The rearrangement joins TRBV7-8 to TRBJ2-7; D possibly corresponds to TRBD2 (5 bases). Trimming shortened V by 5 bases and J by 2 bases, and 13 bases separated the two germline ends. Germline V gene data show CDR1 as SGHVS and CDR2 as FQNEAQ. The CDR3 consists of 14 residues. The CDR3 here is CASSPTTGTYEQYF. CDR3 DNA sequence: TGTGCCAGCAGCCCCACGACGGGAACCTACGAGCAGTACTTC. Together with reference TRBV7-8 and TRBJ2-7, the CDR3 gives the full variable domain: GAGVSQSPRYKVAKRGQDVALRCDPISGHVSLFWYQQALGQGPEFLTYFQNEAQLDKSGLPSDRFFAERPEGSVSTLKIQRTQQEDSAVYLCASSPTTGTYEQYFGPGTRLTVT.

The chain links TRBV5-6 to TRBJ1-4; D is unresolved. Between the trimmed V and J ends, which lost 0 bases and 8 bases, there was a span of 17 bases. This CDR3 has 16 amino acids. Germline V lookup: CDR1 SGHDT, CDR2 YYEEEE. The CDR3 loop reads CASSLALGGMDEKLFF. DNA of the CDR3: TGTGCCAGCAGCTTGGCCCTGGGAGGGATGGACGAAAAACTGTTTTTT.

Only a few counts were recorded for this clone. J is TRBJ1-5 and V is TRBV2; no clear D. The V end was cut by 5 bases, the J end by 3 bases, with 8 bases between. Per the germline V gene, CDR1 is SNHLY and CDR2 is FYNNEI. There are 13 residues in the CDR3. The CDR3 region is CASSRDTNQPQHF. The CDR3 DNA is TGTGCCAGCAGTCGAGATACCAATCAGCCCCAGCATTTT.

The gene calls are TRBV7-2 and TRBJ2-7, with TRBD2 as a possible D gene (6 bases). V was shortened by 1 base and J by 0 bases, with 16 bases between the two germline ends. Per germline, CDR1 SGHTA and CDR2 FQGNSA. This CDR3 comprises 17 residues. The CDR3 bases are TGTGCCAGCAGCTTAGTATCAGCGGGCGCCTTCTCCTACGAGCAGTACTTC. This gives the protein CASSLVSAGAFSYEQYF. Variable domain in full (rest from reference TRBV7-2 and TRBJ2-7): GAGVSQSPSNKVTEKGKDVELRCDPISGHTALYWYRQSLGQGLEFLIYFQGNSAPDKSGLPSDRFSAERTGGSVSTLTIQRTQQEDSAVYLCASSLVSAGAFSYEQYFGPGTRLTVT.

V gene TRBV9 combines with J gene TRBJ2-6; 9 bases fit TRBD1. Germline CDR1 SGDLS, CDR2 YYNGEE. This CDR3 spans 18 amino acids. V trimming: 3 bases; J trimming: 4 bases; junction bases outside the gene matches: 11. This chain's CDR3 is CASSARTGVTGGANVLTF. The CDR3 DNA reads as TGTGCCAGCAGCGCGAGGACAGGGGTGACGGGAGGGGCCAACGTCCTGACTTTC.

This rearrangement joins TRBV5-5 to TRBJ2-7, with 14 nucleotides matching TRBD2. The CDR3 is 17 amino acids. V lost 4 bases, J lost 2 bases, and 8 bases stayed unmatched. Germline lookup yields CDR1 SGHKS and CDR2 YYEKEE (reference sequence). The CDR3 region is CASSRLAGGTKAYEQYF. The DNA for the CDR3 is TGTGCCAGCAGCCGACTAGCGGGAGGGACCAAAGCCTACGAGCAGTACTTC.

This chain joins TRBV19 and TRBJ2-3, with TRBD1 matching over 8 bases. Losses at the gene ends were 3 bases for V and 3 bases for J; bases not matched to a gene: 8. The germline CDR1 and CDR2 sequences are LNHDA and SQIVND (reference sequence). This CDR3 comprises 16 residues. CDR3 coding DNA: TGTGCCAGTAGTATGCTGACAGGGGCAAGTACAGATACGCAGTATTTT. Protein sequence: CASSMLTGASTDTQYF.

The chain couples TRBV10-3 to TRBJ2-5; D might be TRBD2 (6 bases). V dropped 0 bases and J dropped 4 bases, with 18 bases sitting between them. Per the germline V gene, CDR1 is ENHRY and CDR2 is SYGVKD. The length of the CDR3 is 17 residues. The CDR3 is CAISESILRDGGETQYF. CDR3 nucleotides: TGTGCCATCAGTGAGTCGATTTTGCGGGACGGCGGAGAGACCCAGTACTTC.